One and the same sample provided the 28 T cell receptor beta chains below, sequenced in a study of radiation and T cells in renal cell carcinoma. Time point indicated: blood 2 weeks post-SBRT. The treatment was: 15 Gy SBRT to primary tumor, nephrectomy 4 weeks later. Profiled with immunoSEQ multiplex PCR; TCRdb holds only in-frame clones, not every one. The table includes tens of thousands of clones, about 86% detected once. The material was blood, obtained from a patient whose treatment included radiotherapy and nephrectomy. Receptor source: a woman aged 45-65 years with renal cell carcinoma.

The V call is TRBV6-6, the J call TRBJ1-6; D remains ambiguous. Germline V gives CDR1 MNHNY, CDR2 SVGAGI (reference sequence). This CDR3 region has 12 residues. The germline V and J ends were trimmed by 4 bases and 12 bases, with 10 bases remaining between them. The CDR3 DNA reads TGTGCCAGCAGTTTGCTGGAGGGACCCCTCCACTTT. Amino acid sequence: CASSLLEGPLHF.

This clone was detected only once. The chain employs TRBV6-4 and TRBJ2-1, with D possibly being TRBD1 or TRBD2 (5 bases each). This CDR3 spans 12 amino acids. V lost 0 bases, J lost 15 bases, and 12 bases lay in between. From germline, CDR1 is MRHNA and CDR2 SNTAGT. CDR3 nucleotide sequence: TGTGCCAGCAGTGACTCAGGGGAGCAGAGGTTCTTC. As protein: CASSDSGEQRFF.

The chain is built from TRBV6-5 and TRBJ2-7; D gene ambiguous. Germline V CDR1 and CDR2: MNHEY, SVGAGI. Trimming left V 5 bases short and J 0 bases short, with 14 bases between. This CDR3 comprises 15 residues. The CDR3 DNA reads as TGTGCCAGCAGTACCATTTCCGGAACCTCCTACGAGCAGTACTTC. It encodes CASSTISGTSYEQYF.

The chain has TRBV9 and TRBJ1-2, with D perhaps TRBD1 (5 bases). The germline CDR1 and CDR2 sequences are SGDLS and YYNGEE. This CDR3 is built from 17 residues. Trimming took off 4 bases at V and 7 bases at J, with 26 bases between the two ends. As DNA, the CDR3 is TGTGCCAGCAGCCCAGAAGCTCCGGGACGCGGCGGTTCTGGCTACACCTTC. It is translated as CASSPEAPGRGGSGYTF.

The V gene is TRBV5-6, the J gene TRBJ2-1; D possibly corresponds to TRBD2 (5 bases). With 0 bases removed from V and 2 bases from J, the gap between germline ends came to 9 bases. Germline V lookup: CDR1 SGHDT, CDR2 YYEEEE. The CDR3 totals 15 residues. The CDR3 here is CASSLGPGAYNEQFF. CDR3 in DNA: TGTGCCAGCAGCTTGGGCCCCGGGGCCTACAATGAGCAGTTCTTC. The variable domain in full, completed from reference TRBV5-6 and TRBJ2-1, reads DAGVTQSPTHLIKTRGQQVTLRCSPKSGHDTVSWYQQALGQGPQFIFQYYEEEERQRGNFPDRFSGHQFPNYSSELNVNALLLGDSALYLCASSLGPGAYNEQFFGPGTRLTVL.

This clone was observed a single time. The genes are TRBV2 and TRBJ2-7; 8 nucleotides match TRBD1. This CDR3 has 15 residues. Germline V CDR1 and CDR2: SNHLY, FYNNEI. V lost 6 bases to trimming and J lost 0 bases; unmatched junction nucleotides: 7. DNA of the CDR3: TGTGCCAGCAGGACGGGACAGGTGAGCTCCTACGAGCAGTACTTC. Its protein product is CASRTGQVSSYEQYF. The full variable domain, rest sourced from reference TRBV2 and TRBJ2-7, is EPEVTQTPSHQVTQMGQEVILRCVPISNHLYFYWYRQILGQKVEFLVSFYNNEISEKSEIFDDQFSVERPDGSNFTLKIRSTKLEDSAMYFCASRTGQVSSYEQYFGPGTRLTVT.

The chain recombines TRBV2 with TRBJ2-3; 10 bases map to TRBD2. The germline CDR1 and CDR2 sequences are SNHLY and FYNNEI. With V trimmed by 2 bases and J by 5 bases, 7 bases remained unmatched. The CDR3 extends over 16 amino acids. The CDR3 DNA reads TGTGCCAGCAGTGAACTAAGGCTAGCGGGGGTAGATACGCAGTATTTT. It is translated as CASSELRLAGVDTQYF.

As concerns this clone: A junction end diverges from the germline sequence, so it may reflect a read error. The chain employs TRBV19 and TRBJ2-2, with 8 positions matching TRBD1. The germline V gene encodes CDR1 LNHDA and CDR2 SQIVND (reference sequence). The CDR3 is 16 residues long. This CDR3 reads CASTSGTGSNNGELFF. The CDR3, as DNA: TGTGCCAGTACCTCCGGGACAGGATCGAACAACGGGGAGCTGTTTTTT. Complete variable domain (other parts from reference TRBV19 and TRBJ2-2): DGGITQSPKYLFRKEGQNVTLSCEQNLNHDAMYWYRQDPGQGLRLIYYSQIVNDFQKGDIAEGYSVSREKKESFPLTVTSAQKNPTAFYLCASTSGTGSNNGELFFGEGSRLTVL.

The chain links TRBV19 to TRBJ1-2; D call uncertain. Germline loops: CDR1 LNHDA, CDR2 SQIVND (reference sequence). The V and J ends lost 3 bases and 2 bases respectively, with 16 bases between them. This CDR3 has 16 residues. The CDR3 region is CASSIFLSAKNYGYTF. As DNA, the CDR3 is TGTGCCAGTAGTATCTTCCTCTCTGCCAAGAACTATGGCTACACCTTC.

This chain joins TRBV7-2 and TRBJ2-7, with 7 bases aligning to TRBD1. This CDR3 contains 13 residues. Unmatched junction bases numbered 4, after V lost 5 bases and J lost 3 bases. Germline V CDR1 and CDR2: SGHTA, FQGNSA. CDR3 protein: CASSPDRDYEQYF. CDR3 in DNA: TGTGCCAGCAGCCCCGACAGGGACTACGAGCAGTACTTC.

CDR3 residues: CASSLVSGARATGELFF. As DNA, the CDR3 is TGCGCCAGCAGCTTGGTCTCGGGGGCGCGAGCCACCGGGGAGCTGTTTTTT. This sequence joins TRBV5-1 and TRBJ2-2; tentatively, D is TRBD1 or TRBD2 (6 bases each). V was shortened by 0 bases and J by 4 bases, with 16 bases between the two germline ends. The CDR3 is 17 residues long. Germline loops: CDR1 SGHRS, CDR2 YFSETQ. The full variable domain, completed using reference TRBV5-1 and TRBJ2-2, is KAGVTQTPRYLIKTRGQQVTLSCSPISGHRSVSWYQQTPGQGLQFLFEYFSETQRNKGNFPGRFSGRQFSNSRSEMNVSTLELGDSALYLCASSLVSGARATGELFFGEGSRLTVL.

This chain joins TRBV19 and TRBJ1-2, with a weak D call TRBD1 (5 bases). The V end lost 3 bases, the J end lost 6 bases, and 11 bases lay between the germline ends. The CDR3 totals 13 residues. In germline, CDR1 is LNHDA, CDR2 SQIVND (reference sequence). CDR3 amino acids: CASSIGQGDGYTF. DNA for the CDR3: TGTGCCAGTAGTATCGGGCAGGGTGATGGCTACACCTTC. The full variable domain, completed using reference TRBV19 and TRBJ1-2, is DGGITQSPKYLFRKEGQNVTLSCEQNLNHDAMYWYRQDPGQGLRLIYYSQIVNDFQKGDIAEGYSVSREKKESFPLTVTSAQKNPTAFYLCASSIGQGDGYTFGSGTRLTVV.

The rearrangement joins TRBV7-9 to TRBJ2-5, with D possibly being TRBD1 (6 bases). V gave up 3 bases and J gave up 5 bases, with 10 bases separating them. The CDR3 spans 13 residues. Germline V gene sequence: CDR1 SEHNR, CDR2 FQNEAQ (reference sequence). The CDR3 loop is CASSFRGAETQYF. The CDR3 DNA reads as TGTGCCAGCAGCTTCAGGGGCGCGGAGACCCAGTACTTC.

This clone showed up just once. The chain recombines TRBV6-1 with TRBJ1-1; D is unclear. From germline, CDR1 is MNHNS and CDR2 SASEGT. Trimming took off 5 bases at V and 4 bases at J, with 14 bases between the two ends. CDR3 length: 14 residues. CDR3 amino acids: CASSRGSMSTEAFF. The CDR3 DNA reads as TGTGCCAGCAGTAGAGGGAGTATGAGCACTGAAGCTTTCTTT.

The J gene is TRBJ1-2, the V gene TRBV29-1, with D perhaps matching TRBD1 (5 bases). Germline V gene sequence: CDR1 SQVTM, CDR2 ANQGSEA. The CDR3 totals 13 residues. With 1 base removed from V and 4 bases from J, the gap between germline ends came to 10 bases. CDR3 residues: CSVEGRDGYGYTF. The CDR3 DNA reads as TGCAGCGTTGAAGGCAGGGACGGCTATGGCTACACCTTC.

This chain joins TRBV2 and TRBJ2-3; TRBD1 matches at 7 bases. CDR1 and CDR2 (germline): SNHLY, FYNNEI. CDR3 length: 15 residues. V shed 6 bases, J shed 2 bases, and the junction held 8 bases outside the gene matches. The CDR3 bases are TGTGCCAGCAGCGGGGACAGAAGTTACACAGATACGCAGTATTTT. It yields the protein CASSGDRSYTDTQYF. Together with reference TRBV2 and TRBJ2-3, the CDR3 gives the full variable domain: EPEVTQTPSHQVTQMGQEVILRCVPISNHLYFYWYRQILGQKVEFLVSFYNNEISEKSEIFDDQFSVERPDGSNFTLKIRSTKLEDSAMYFCASSGDRSYTDTQYFGPGTRLTVL.

This chain connects TRBV9 to TRBJ1-6; weak D call: TRBD1 (6 bases). Trimming took 4 bases from V and 9 from J, leaving 17 bases between them. CDR3 length equals 15 residues. Per the germline V gene, CDR1 is SGDLS and CDR2 is YYNGEE. Here the CDR3 DNA reads TGTGCCAGCAGCCTAGGGGGGCAGGGGAGTTCACCCCTCCACTTT. Encoded protein: CASSLGGQGSSPLHF.

This chain uses TRBV18 with TRBJ2-1; 8 bases align to TRBD2. This CDR3 comprises 15 residues. Germline lookup yields CDR1 KGHSH and CDR2 LQKENI. V trimming: 2 bases; J trimming: 7 bases; junction bases outside the gene matches: 7. The DNA for the CDR3 is TGTGCCAGCTCACCAACGAGCGGGAGCGAGAATGAGCAGTTCTTC. Protein: CASSPTSGSENEQFF. The whole variable domain, filled in from reference TRBV18 and TRBJ2-1, reads NAGVMQNPRHLVRRRGQEARLRCSPMKGHSHVYWYRQLPEEGLKFMVYLQKENIIDESGMPKERFSAEFPKEGPSILRIQQVVRGDSAAYFCASSPTSGSENEQFFGPGTRLTVL.

This chain links TRBV7-9 with TRBJ2-1; D ambiguous. Trimming shortened V by 5 bases and J by 0 bases, and 11 bases separated the two germline ends. CDR3 length equals 15 residues. Germline CDR1 and CDR2: SEHNR and FQNEAQ (reference sequence). The CDR3 coding sequence is TGTGCCAGCAGCCGACAACTGAGCTCCTACAATGAGCAGTTCTTC. Its protein is CASSRQLSSYNEQFF.

The chain combines TRBV21-1 with TRBJ1-2. TRBV21-1 is given as a pseudogene. This CDR3 is 9 amino acids long. The CDR3 loop reads CASSGAHTF. CDR3 sequence (DNA): TGTGCCAGCAGTGGTGCCCACACCTTC.

The chain has TRBV6-5 and TRBJ1-2; D is unresolved. The CDR3 contains 12 residues. V lost 7 bases and J lost 8, with 14 bases in between. Germline-derived CDR1 and CDR2 are MNHEY and SVGAGI. CDR3 bases: TGTGCCAGCACTTCGGGTAGTGGGGGCTACACCTTC. Amino acid sequence: CASTSGSGGYTF.

The CDR3 nucleotides read TGCAGCGTCATCTCCGGGATTAACACCGGGGAGCTGTTTTTT. This codes for CSVISGINTGELFF. The genes are TRBV29-1 and TRBJ2-2; D might be TRBD2 (5 bases). V was clipped by 6 bases and J by 2 bases, with 13 bases between them. Germline CDR1 reads SQVTM; CDR2 reads ANQGSEA. The CDR3 runs to 14 residues.

This chain links TRBV7-2 with TRBJ1-2; 9 bases line up with TRBD1. V gave up 1 base and J gave up 6 bases; unmatched junction bases: 12. The length of the CDR3 is 17 residues. CDR1 is SGHTA and CDR2 is FQGNSA in the germline V gene. As DNA, the CDR3 is TGTGCCAGCAGCTTAGACAGGGGGCGCCCCCTGTCTCATGGCTACACCTTC. This sequence encodes CASSLDRGRPLSHGYTF.

The chain has TRBV11-2 and TRBJ2-3, with a possible D match to TRBD2 (5 bases). Per germline, CDR1 SGHAT and CDR2 FQNNGV. The CDR3 is 17 residues long. Trimming pared 7 bases from V and 1 base from J, leaving 21 bases between. CDR3 region: CASNSHLTAGRTDTQYF. The CDR3 nucleotides read TGTGCCAGCAACTCACATCTGACGGCGGGCCGCACAGATACGCAGTATTTT.

The chain combines TRBV7-2 with TRBJ2-1; D is possibly TRBD1 (5 bases). From germline, CDR1 is SGHTA and CDR2 FQGNSA. This CDR3 is built from 15 residues. V was clipped by 2 bases and J by 1 base, with 9 bases between them. The CDR3 DNA follows: TGTGCCAGCAGCTTACAGGGCCTTTCCTACAATGAGCAGTTCTTC. Protein product: CASSLQGLSYNEQFF. Drawing the rest from reference TRBV7-2 and TRBJ2-1, the complete variable domain is GAGVSQSPSNKVTEKGKDVELRCDPISGHTALYWYRQSLGQGLEFLIYFQGNSAPDKSGLPSDRFSAERTGGSVSTLTIQRTQQEDSAVYLCASSLQGLSYNEQFFGPGTRLTVL.

V and J are TRBV9 and TRBJ2-2; D gene uncertain. CDR3 length: 13 amino acids. From germline, CDR1 is SGDLS and CDR2 YYNGEE. Trimming left V 4 bases short and J 6 bases short, with 10 bases between. CDR3 residues: CASSSPNAGELFF. The CDR3 DNA reads TGTGCCAGCAGCTCCCCCAATGCCGGGGAGCTGTTTTTT.

The chain is built from TRBV15 and TRBJ2-6; D may be TRBD1 (6 bases). Germline loops: CDR1 LNHNV, CDR2 YYDKDF (reference sequence). V dropped 0 bases and J dropped 3 bases, with 6 bases sitting between them. The CDR3 covers 15 residues. CDR3 amino acids: CATSREQGGANVLTF. The CDR3 bases are TGTGCCACCAGCAGAGAACAGGGTGGGGCCAACGTCCTGACTTTC.

This chain uses TRBV30 with TRBJ1-5, with D maybe TRBD1 (6 bases). Trimming left V 5 bases short and J 3 bases short, with 11 bases between. Germline lookup yields CDR1 GTSNPN and CDR2 SVGIG (reference sequence). The CDR3 spans 13 residues. CDR3 sequence reads: CAWGDKANQPQHF. Written as DNA, the CDR3 is TGTGCCTGGGGGGACAAAGCCAATCAGCCCCAGCATTTT.